This note documents a single T cell receptor beta chain sequence. Germline V gene lookup returns CDR1 MDHEN and CDR2 SYDVKM. The CDR3 consists of 19 residues. V was cut by 3 bases and J by 2 bases, with 26 bases left in between. These data come from a study of response to subunit inactivated influenza vaccine. TCRdb reprocessed the RT-PCR reads via MiXCR and lists one record per CDR3 protein. The sample records a few hundred thousand distinct CDR3 sequences, 6.5% to 8% being singletons. Source: PBMCs from blood, taken approximately 25 months after vaccination. The receptor was isolated from a man between 45 and 75 years old who received an inactivated influenza vaccine. V usage is TRBV28 and J usage is TRBJ2-7; D may be TRBD2 (6 bases). In DNA form, the CDR3 reads TGTGCCAGCAGTTTTCTCCCCGGGGGAGCGGGCCTGACTACCTACGAGCAGTACTTC. Translating it yields CASSFLPGGAGLTTYEQYF.